The 13 T cell receptor beta chains in this list originate from one sample, sequenced in a study of blood T cell repertoires in COVID-19 (dated by TCRdb to 2018 to 2021). Library creation used the immunoSEQ multiplex PCR assay. This is the immuneACCESS table as TCRdb keeps it, with only in-frame sequences that have V and J called. A part of the clones is gone; compared with another copy, unresolved V genes explain less than half, and the rest is unexplained. The sample profile shows more than 200,000 clones; 87% of them were found once. Just under 6.5% of the sample goes to the ten largest clones. Sequenced: PBMCs or T cells enriched from blood (not recorded which). These receptors all come from a woman between 25 and 40 years old with acute COVID-19.

The CDR3 region is CASRSGTGSREKLFF. For the CDR3, the DNA is TGCGCCAGCAGGAGCGGGACAGGGTCAAGAGAAAAACTGTTTTTT. The chain uses TRBV10-1 and TRBJ1-4; TRBD1 aligns across 9 bases. Germline-derived CDR1 and CDR2 are WNHNN and SYGVQD (reference sequence). After removal of 6 bases from V and 8 bases from J, the junction contained 10 bases not matched to a gene. This CDR3 contains 15 residues.

The rearrangement joins TRBV19 to TRBJ1-2; D is possibly TRBD1 (5 bases). The CDR3 extends over 15 amino acids. V lost 3 bases and J 4 bases, leaving 15 bases between the germline ends. The germline CDR1 and CDR2 sequences are LNHDA and SQIVND (reference sequence). The CDR3 sequence is CASSMTDLLSYGYTF. DNA of the CDR3: TGTGCCAGTAGTATGACAGATCTACTATCCTATGGCTACACCTTC.

The chain combines TRBV25-1 with TRBJ1-4; 8 bases fit TRBD1. V lost 4 bases, J lost 11 bases, and 6 bases stayed unmatched. This CDR3 is 13 amino acids long. Germline assignment: CDR1 MGHDK and CDR2 SYGVNS. This CDR3 reads CASSGQDRGKLFF. The DNA for the CDR3 is TGTGCCAGCAGTGGCCAAGACAGGGGTAAACTGTTTTTT.

This clone was detected once. The chain uses TRBV29-1 and TRBJ1-2; 7 bases match TRBD1. V gave up 3 bases and J gave up 4 bases; unmatched junction bases: 14. The CDR3 totals 16 residues. The germline gives CDR1 SQVTM, CDR2 ANQGSEA. This CDR3 is CSVDHVGQGGSYGYTF. CDR3 sequence (DNA): TGCAGCGTTGATCACGTGGGCCAGGGGGGAAGCTATGGCTACACCTTC. The full variable domain, its missing parts supplied by reference TRBV29-1 and TRBJ1-2, is SAVISQKPSRDICQRGTSLTIQCQVDSQVTMMFWYRQQPGQSLTLIATANQGSEATYESGFVIDKFPISRPNLTFSTLTVSNMSPEDSSIYLCSVDHVGQGGSYGYTFGSGTRLTVV.

The chain links TRBV5-1 to TRBJ2-7; TRBD2 aligns across 15 bases. V gave up 4 bases and J gave up 1 base; unmatched junction bases: 6. Germline CDR1 SGHRS, CDR2 YFSETQ. This CDR3 spans 17 amino acids. This chain's CDR3 is CASSLVGLAGGSYEQYF. CDR3 nucleotides: TGCGCCAGCAGCCTCGTTGGACTAGCGGGAGGGTCCTACGAGCAGTACTTC.

This clone turned up a few times. The CDR3 spells CASSPHGTFRGRSPLHF. CDR3 bases: TGTGCCAGCAGCCCGCACGGAACATTCAGGGGCAGGTCACCCCTCCACTTT. This sequence joins TRBV14 and TRBJ1-6; perhaps TRBD1 as D (6 bases). CDR1 SGHDN and CDR2 FVKESK come from the germline V gene. Trimming stripped 4 bases from V and 10 bases from J, with 23 bases between. There are 17 residues in the CDR3.

V usage is TRBV27 and J usage is TRBJ2-5, with 9 bases aligning to TRBD2. Germline CDR1 MNHEY, CDR2 SMNVEV (reference sequence). CDR3 size: 14 residues. The V gene end was trimmed by 5 bases and the J gene end by 5 bases; junction bases not matched to a gene: 6. The chain's CDR3 is CASSGPSGTETQYF. CDR3 nucleotide sequence: TGTGCCAGCAGTGGACCTAGCGGGACGGAGACCCAGTACTTC.

The V call is TRBV18, the J call TRBJ1-5; D gene ambiguous. Germline V CDR1 and CDR2: KGHSH, LQKENI. V lost 2 bases and J lost 0, with 5 bases in between. The CDR3 totals 14 residues. The CDR3 region has the DNA TGTGCCAGCTCACCAGAGGATAGCAATCAGCCCCAGCATTTT. This encodes CASSPEDSNQPQHF.

J is TRBJ2-7 and V is TRBV28; the D is unclear. CDR3 size: 12 residues. Germline CDR1 and CDR2: MDHEN and SYDVKM. V was shortened by 5 bases and J by 3 bases, with 8 bases between the two germline ends. CDR3 DNA: TGTGCCAGCAGTCCCCCCAACTACGAGCAGTACTTC. It translates to CASSPPNYEQYF.

The gene calls are TRBV20-1 and TRBJ2-1, with 7 positions matching TRBD2. CDR3 length equals 13 residues. V lost 3 bases, J lost 8 bases, and 7 bases stayed unmatched. Germline V lookup: CDR1 DFQATT, CDR2 SNEGSKA (reference sequence). CDR3 sequence reads: CSASSLAVDEQFF. The CDR3 DNA sequence: TGCAGTGCTAGTAGTCTAGCGGTCGATGAGCAGTTCTTC.

J is TRBJ2-5 and V is TRBV24-1; 10 nucleotides match TRBD1. Per germline, CDR1 KGHDR and CDR2 SFDVKD. The CDR3 covers 15 residues. Germline trimming cut 5 bases from V and 5 bases from J; bases unmatched to any gene: 7. The CDR3 bases are TGTGCCACCAGTGCCTATGGACAGGGGGGCGAGACCCAGTACTTC. This sequence encodes CATSAYGQGGETQYF.

V is TRBV5-8 and J is TRBJ1-2; D not certain. The CDR3 length is 12 residues. Trimming pared 2 bases from V and 8 bases from J, leaving 10 bases between. Germline assignment: CDR1 SGHTS and CDR2 YDEGEE. CDR3 in amino acids: CASSFLSGGYTF. CDR3 in DNA: TGTGCCAGCAGCTTCTTATCGGGGGGCTACACCTTC.

This clone was found a few times. The chain is built from TRBV7-3 and TRBJ1-6, with D possibly being TRBD1 (5 bases). CDR3 size: 15 residues. Germline values: CDR1 SGHTA, CDR2 FQGTGA. Trimming cost V 5 bases and J 7 bases, with 15 bases left between them. In nucleotides, the CDR3 is TGTGCCAGCAGCCCCCTCGGGGGGAGGAATTCACCCCTCCACTTT. This encodes CASSPLGGRNSPLHF.